Detailed here is one TCR beta chain. The CDR3 end is not reached by the read, which stops 3 residues before it; the germline J gene fills it in. The sample belongs to a study of T cells in women clearing cervical HPV infection. The repertoire was sequenced with immunoSEQ multiplex PCR; TCRdb's copy has only in-frame clones and lacks some. The clone table shows roughly 45,000 clones, with the ten largest holding about 1%. This CDR3 has 14 amino acids. V was pared by 5 bases and J by 4 bases, with 14 bases between. CDR1 and CDR2 (germline): MDHEN, SYDVKM. The source material was blood buffy coat. The clonotype comes from a woman between 18 and 70 years old with a cervical HPV16 infection that either progressed to CIN3+ or cleared (not recorded which). The chain is built from TRBV28 and TRBJ1-2; D remains unclear. CDR3 bases read: TGTGCCAGCAGTGATCGTTTCGGGTTCTATGGC. This gives the protein CASSDRFGFYG. The full CDR3 protein is CASSDRFGFYGYTF.